Each of the 13 T cell receptor beta chains below was sequenced from the same sample in a study of blood T cell repertoires in COVID-19. TCRdb's table, derived via immunoSEQ multiplex PCR, lists solely in-frame clones and lacks some. The table has about 270,000 clones, less than 85% seen once. Input material: peripheral blood. These receptors all stem from a human donor with COVID-19, enrolled during active disease. The donor label of this sample is uncertain.

V is TRBV19 and J is TRBJ1-2; TRBD1 matches at 9 bases. After removal of 6 bases from V and 5 bases from J, the junction contained 10 bases not matched to a gene. Per germline, CDR1 LNHDA and CDR2 SQIVND (reference sequence). This CDR3 spans 15 amino acids. CDR3 DNA: TGTGCCAGTAGCCGTCTGGGACAGGGATCTTATGGCTACACCTTC. Its protein is CASSRLGQGSYGYTF. Full variable domain (rest looked up from reference TRBV19 and TRBJ1-2): DGGITQSPKYLFRKEGQNVTLSCEQNLNHDAMYWYRQDPGQGLRLIYYSQIVNDFQKGDIAEGYSVSREKKESFPLTVTSAQKNPTAFYLCASSRLGQGSYGYTFGSGTRLTVV.

This clone was picked up a small number of times. This chain links TRBV10-3 with TRBJ2-7; no clear D. The CDR3 covers 11 residues. Germline V gene data show CDR1 as ENHRY and CDR2 as SYGVKD. Trimming stripped 10 bases from V and 6 bases from J, with 13 bases between. The CDR3 loop reads CASSPASEQYF. The CDR3 nucleotides are TGTGCCAGTTCGCCCGCGTCCGAGCAGTACTTC.

V gene TRBV15 combines with J gene TRBJ2-7; 7 nucleotides line up with TRBD2. The junction had 5 bases not matched to a gene; V was cut back by 0 bases and J by 6 bases. CDR1 is LNHNV, CDR2 YYDKDF, per germline (reference sequence). There are 14 residues in the CDR3. The CDR3: CATSREYAGVEQYF. The CDR3 region has the DNA TGTGCCACCAGCAGAGAATATGCGGGGGTCGAGCAGTACTTC.

The chain links TRBV6-2 or TRBV6-3 to TRBJ1-5, with TRBD1 identical over 10 bases. In germline, CDR1 is MNHEY, CDR2 SVGEGT. The length of the CDR3 is 16 residues. V shed 4 bases and J 6 bases; nucleotides not matched to a gene: 9. CDR3 bases: TGTGCCAGCAGTTTTTCGGGACAGGGGTTCGGTCAGCCCCAGCATTTT. It translates to CASSFSGQGFGQPQHF.

The chain joins TRBV30 to TRBJ2-7; TRBD2 matches at 11 bases. V trimming: 3 bases; J trimming: 2 bases; junction bases outside the gene matches: 15. Looked up from germline, CDR1 is GTSNPN and CDR2 is SVGIG (reference sequence). The CDR3 is made up of 18 amino acids. The CDR3 nucleotides read TGTGCCTGGAGCAACCTCGGGCAGACTAGCGGGGTAGCCTACGAGCAGTACTTC. Translated: CAWSNLGQTSGVAYEQYF.

The chain links TRBV6-5 to TRBJ1-5, with D possibly matching TRBD1 (5 bases). The CDR3 loop spans 12 amino acids. The germline V and J ends were trimmed by 4 bases and 11 bases, with 12 bases remaining between them. CDR1 MNHEY and CDR2 SVGAGI come from the germline V gene. CDR3 DNA sequence: TGTGCCAGCAGTTCTCAGGGAATGGCCCAGCATTTT. Its translation is CASSSQGMAQHF.

This clone was detected once. V usage is TRBV7-9 and J usage is TRBJ2-7, with 7 bases that match TRBD1. Trimming cost V 5 bases and J 3 bases; bases outside gene matches: 10. This CDR3 spans 15 amino acids. The germline CDR1 and CDR2 sequences are SEHNR and FQNEAQ (reference sequence). The CDR3 DNA follows: TGTGCCAGCAGCCCCCTCGGGACAGCCTACTACGAGCAGTACTTC. Amino acids: CASSPLGTAYYEQYF. Variable domain in full (rest from reference TRBV7-9 and TRBJ2-7): DTGVSQNPRHKITKRGQNVTFRCDPISEHNRLYWYRQTLGQGPEFLTYFQNEAQLEKSRLLSDRFSAERPKGSFSTLEIQRTEQGDSAMYLCASSPLGTAYYEQYFGPGTRLTVT.

V gene TRBV6-1 combines with J gene TRBJ2-5, with D perhaps matching TRBD2 (5 bases). The CDR3 covers 13 residues. CDR1 and CDR2 (germline): MNHNS, SASEGT. V was shortened by 3 bases and J by 5 bases, with 10 bases between the two germline ends. The CDR3 nucleotides read TGTGCCAGCAGTGATTCGGGGTTGGAGACCCAGTACTTC. This sequence encodes CASSDSGLETQYF.

The J gene is TRBJ1-2, the V gene TRBV3-1 (or the pseudogene TRBV3-2); 7 bases fit TRBD1. The germline V gene encodes CDR1 LGHDT and CDR2 YNNKEL (reference sequence). After removal of 5 bases from V and 6 bases from J, the junction contained 6 bases not matched to a gene. This CDR3 is 13 amino acids long. Written as DNA, the CDR3 is TGTGCCAGCAGCTACCGGGACAGAGATGGCTACACCTTC. This translates into CASSYRDRDGYTF.

This clone has just one count. The chain links TRBV19 to TRBJ2-7, with a tentative D call TRBD2 (7 bases). The length of the CDR3 is 16 residues. The V gene lost 5 bases and the J gene lost 3 bases, with 20 bases spanning the gap. The germline V gene encodes CDR1 LNHDA and CDR2 SQIVND (reference sequence). The CDR3 nucleotides are TGTGCCAGTAGTCCCTCCGTCCGGGGAGGGGGCTACGAGCAGTACTTC. Protein sequence: CASSPSVRGGGYEQYF.

This clone was observed a handful of times. The rearrangement uses TRBV3-1 (or the pseudogene TRBV3-2) and TRBJ1-1; D uncertain. V dropped 1 base and J dropped 10 bases, with 10 bases sitting between them. Germline V gene data show CDR1 as LGHDT and CDR2 as YNNKEL (reference sequence). The CDR3 covers 12 residues. In DNA, the CDR3 is TGTGCCAGCAGCCAAGGGAGCCTCGGAGCTTTCTTT. Encoded protein: CASSQGSLGAFF.

This chain's CDR3 is CASRLDRAADEQFF. The CDR3 nucleotides read TGTGCCAGCAGATTGGACAGGGCTGCCGATGAGCAGTTCTTC. The rearrangement links TRBV6-5 to TRBJ2-1; 8 bases align to TRBD1. The CDR3 has 14 amino acids. V shed 6 bases, J shed 8 bases, and the junction held 9 bases outside the gene matches. From germline, CDR1 is MNHEY and CDR2 SVGAGI.

The chain employs TRBV9 and TRBJ2-7; weak D call: TRBD1 (6 bases). This CDR3 has 17 residues. CDR1 and CDR2 (germline): SGDLS, YYNGEE. V was clipped by 0 bases and J by 1 base, with 17 bases between them. CDR3 amino acids: CASSVAPMGRGSYEQYF. The CDR3 nucleotides read TGTGCCAGCAGCGTAGCCCCTATGGGCAGGGGTTCCTACGAGCAGTACTTC.